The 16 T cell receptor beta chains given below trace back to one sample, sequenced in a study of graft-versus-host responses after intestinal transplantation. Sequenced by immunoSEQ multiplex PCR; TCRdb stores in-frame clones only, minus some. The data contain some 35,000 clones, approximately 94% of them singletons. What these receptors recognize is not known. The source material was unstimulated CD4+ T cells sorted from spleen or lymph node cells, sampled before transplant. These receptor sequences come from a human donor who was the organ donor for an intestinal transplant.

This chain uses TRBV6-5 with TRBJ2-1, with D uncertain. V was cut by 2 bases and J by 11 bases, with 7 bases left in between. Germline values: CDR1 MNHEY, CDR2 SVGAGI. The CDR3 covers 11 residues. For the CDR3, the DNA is TGTGCCAGCAGTTACGGCCCGAAGCAGTTCTTC. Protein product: CASSYGPKQFF.

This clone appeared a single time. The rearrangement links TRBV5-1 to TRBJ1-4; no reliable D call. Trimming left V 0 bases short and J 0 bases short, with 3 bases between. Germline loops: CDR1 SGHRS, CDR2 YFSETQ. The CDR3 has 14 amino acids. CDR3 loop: CASSLGATNEKLFF. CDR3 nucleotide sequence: TGCGCCAGCAGCTTGGGGGCAACTAATGAAAAACTGTTTTTT. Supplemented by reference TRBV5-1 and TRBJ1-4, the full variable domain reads KAGVTQTPRYLIKTRGQQVTLSCSPISGHRSVSWYQQTPGQGLQFLFEYFSETQRNKGNFPGRFSGRQFSNSRSEMNVSTLELGDSALYLCASSLGATNEKLFFGSGTQLSVL.

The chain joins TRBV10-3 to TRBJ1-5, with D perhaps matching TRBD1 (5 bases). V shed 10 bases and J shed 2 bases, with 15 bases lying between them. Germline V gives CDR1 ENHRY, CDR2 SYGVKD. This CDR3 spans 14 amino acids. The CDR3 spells CATKGVEGNQPQHF. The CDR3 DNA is TGTGCCACGAAAGGGGTGGAGGGCAATCAGCCCCAGCATTTT.

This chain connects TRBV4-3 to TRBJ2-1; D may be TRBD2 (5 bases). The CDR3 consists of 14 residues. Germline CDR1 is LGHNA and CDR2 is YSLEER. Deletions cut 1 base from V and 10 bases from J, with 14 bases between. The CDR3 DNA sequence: TGCGCCAGCAGCCAAGTCCTAGAGGGTTACGAGCAGTTCTTC. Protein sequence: CASSQVLEGYEQFF.

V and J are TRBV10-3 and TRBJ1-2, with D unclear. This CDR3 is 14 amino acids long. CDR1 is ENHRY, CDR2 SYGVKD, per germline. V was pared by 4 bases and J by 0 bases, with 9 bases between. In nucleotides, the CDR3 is TGTGCCATCAGTGTCCCCCCTTCTAACTATGGCTACACCTTC. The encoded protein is CAISVPPSNYGYTF.

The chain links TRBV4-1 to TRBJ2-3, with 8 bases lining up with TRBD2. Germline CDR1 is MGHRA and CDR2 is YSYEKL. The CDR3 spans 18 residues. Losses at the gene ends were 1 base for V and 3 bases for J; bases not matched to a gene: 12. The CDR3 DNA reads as TGCGCCAGCAGCCAAGTATTTATGAGGGCTAGCGGGACAGATACGCAGTATTTT. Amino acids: CASSQVFMRASGTDTQYF.

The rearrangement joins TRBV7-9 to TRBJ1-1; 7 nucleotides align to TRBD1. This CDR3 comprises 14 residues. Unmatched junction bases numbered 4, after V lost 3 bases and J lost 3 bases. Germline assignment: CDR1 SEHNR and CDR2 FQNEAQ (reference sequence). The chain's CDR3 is CASSFTGDDTEAFF. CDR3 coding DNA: TGTGCCAGCAGCTTCACAGGGGACGACACTGAAGCTTTCTTT.

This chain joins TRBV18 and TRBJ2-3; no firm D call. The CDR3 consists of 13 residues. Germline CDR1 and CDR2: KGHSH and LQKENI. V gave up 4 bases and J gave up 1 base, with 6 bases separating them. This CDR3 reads CASSLTGTDTQYF. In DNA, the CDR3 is TGTGCCAGCTCACTTACAGGCACAGATACGCAGTATTTT. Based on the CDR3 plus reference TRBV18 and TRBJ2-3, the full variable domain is NAGVMQNPRHLVRRRGQEARLRCSPMKGHSHVYWYRQLPEEGLKFMVYLQKENIIDESGMPKERFSAEFPKEGPSILRIQQVVRGDSAAYFCASSLTGTDTQYFGPGTRLTVL.

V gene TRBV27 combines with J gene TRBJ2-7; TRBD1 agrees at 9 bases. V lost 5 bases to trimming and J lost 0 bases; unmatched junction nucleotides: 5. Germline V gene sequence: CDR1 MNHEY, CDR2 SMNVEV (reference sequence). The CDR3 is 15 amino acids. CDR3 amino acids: CASSPTGGPSYEQYF. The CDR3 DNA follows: TGTGCCAGCAGTCCTACAGGGGGCCCCTCCTACGAGCAGTACTTC.

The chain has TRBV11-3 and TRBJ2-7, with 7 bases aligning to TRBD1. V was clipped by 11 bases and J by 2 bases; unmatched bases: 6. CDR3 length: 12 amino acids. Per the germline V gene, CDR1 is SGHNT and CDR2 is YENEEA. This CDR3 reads CARPGQTYEQYF. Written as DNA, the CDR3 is TGTGCCCGGCCGGGACAGACCTACGAGCAGTACTTC.

The CDR3 spells CAWGPGAIYGYTF. The CDR3 bases are TGTGCCTGGGGTCCCGGGGCAATCTATGGCTACACCTTC. The chain recombines TRBV30 with TRBJ1-2; D possibly corresponds to TRBD1 (5 bases). CDR1 is GTSNPN and CDR2 is SVGIG in the germline V gene (reference sequence). The germline V and J ends were trimmed by 5 bases and 4 bases, with 14 bases remaining between them. The length of the CDR3 is 13 residues.

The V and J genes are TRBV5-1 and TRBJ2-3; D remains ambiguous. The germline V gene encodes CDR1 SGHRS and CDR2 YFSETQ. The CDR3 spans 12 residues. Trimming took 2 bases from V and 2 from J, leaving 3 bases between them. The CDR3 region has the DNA TGCGCCAGCAGCTTTGCCACAGATACGCAGTATTTT. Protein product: CASSFATDTQYF.

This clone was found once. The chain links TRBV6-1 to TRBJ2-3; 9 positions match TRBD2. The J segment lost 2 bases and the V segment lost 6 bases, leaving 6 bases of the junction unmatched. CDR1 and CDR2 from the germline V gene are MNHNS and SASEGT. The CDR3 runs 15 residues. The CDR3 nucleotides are TGTGCCAGCAGGACGGGACTAGCCCTCACAGATACGCAGTATTTT. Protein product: CASRTGLALTDTQYF.

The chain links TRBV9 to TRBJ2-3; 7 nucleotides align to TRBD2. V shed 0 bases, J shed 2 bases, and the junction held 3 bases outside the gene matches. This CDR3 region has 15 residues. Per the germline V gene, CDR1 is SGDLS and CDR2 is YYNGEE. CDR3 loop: CASSVDGGNTDTQYF. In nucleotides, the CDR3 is TGTGCCAGCAGCGTAGACGGGGGGAACACAGATACGCAGTATTTT.

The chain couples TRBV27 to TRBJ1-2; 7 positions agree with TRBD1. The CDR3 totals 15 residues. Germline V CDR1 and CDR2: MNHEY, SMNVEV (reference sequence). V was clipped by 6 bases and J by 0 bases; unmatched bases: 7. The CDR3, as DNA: TGTGCCAGCAGAACCGGGACAGTAGCTAACTATGGCTACACCTTC. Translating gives CASRTGTVANYGYTF.

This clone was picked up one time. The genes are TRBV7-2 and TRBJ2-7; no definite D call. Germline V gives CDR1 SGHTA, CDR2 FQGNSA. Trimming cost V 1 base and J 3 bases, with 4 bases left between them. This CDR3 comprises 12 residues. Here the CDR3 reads CASSLVNYEQYF. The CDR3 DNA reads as TGTGCCAGCAGCTTAGTAAACTACGAGCAGTACTTC.